The 18 T cell receptor beta chains presented below share a single source sample, sequenced in a study of blood T cell repertoires in COVID-19 (dated by TCRdb to between 2020 and 2021). The library was produced with the immunoSEQ multiplex PCR assay. Not all clones reach the TCRdb copy of this immuneACCESS table, which keeps in-frame sequences only. Checked studies attribute under half of the gap to unresolved V genes and leave the rest unexplained. For this sample there are 200,000 to 250,000 clones; around three quarters appear just once. Jointly, the top ten make up 5.5% of the sample. The sequenced material came from peripheral blood. The receptor set was obtained from a woman between 65 and 79 years old with acute or convalescent COVID-19.

The rearrangement uses TRBV9 and TRBJ2-3; 11 positions match TRBD2. The germline gives CDR1 SGDLS, CDR2 YYNGEE. This CDR3 has 17 residues. The trim removed 4 bases at V and 6 bases at J, leaving 13 bases unmatched. CDR3 amino acids: CASSLRGSGRAMDTQYF. The CDR3 region has the DNA TGTGCCAGCAGCCTTCGGGGTAGCGGGAGGGCCATGGATACGCAGTATTTT. Combining the CDR3 with reference TRBV9 and TRBJ2-3 gives the whole variable domain DSGVTQTPKHLITATGQRVTLRCSPRSGDLSVYWYQQSLDQGLQFLIQYYNGEERAKGNILERFSAQQFPDLHSELNLSSLELGDSALYFCASSLRGSGRAMDTQYFGPGTRLTVL.

The chain uses TRBV6-5 and TRBJ1-1; D is unresolved. The CDR3 length is 15 residues. Between the trimmed V and J ends, which lost 6 bases and 1 base, there was a span of 15 bases. Germline V gene sequence: CDR1 MNHEY, CDR2 SVGAGI. CDR3 protein: CASSKPGFGNTEAFF. In nucleotides, the CDR3 is TGTGCCAGCAGCAAACCGGGGTTTGGGAACACTGAAGCTTTCTTT.

CDR3 coding DNA: TGTGCCAGCAGCTCCCTGACAGCCCAAAACACCATATATTTT. This sequence encodes CASSSLTAQNTIYF. The chain uses TRBV7-9 and TRBJ1-3, with D tentatively TRBD1 (5 bases). Germline V gene lookup returns CDR1 SEHNR and CDR2 FQNEAQ (reference sequence). CDR3 length: 14 amino acids. Trimming cost V 4 bases and J 6 bases, with 13 bases left between them.

The rearrangement links TRBV5-4 to TRBJ2-2, with 9 bases fitting TRBD1. J gave up 2 bases and V 4 bases, and 6 bases lay outside the gene matches. The CDR3 has 16 residues. Germline CDR1 is SGHNT and CDR2 is YYREEE (reference sequence). The CDR3 region is CASSRRTGDNTGELFF. CDR3 sequence (DNA): TGTGCCAGCAGCCGACGGACAGGGGACAACACCGGGGAGCTGTTTTTT.

This clone was observed a few times. The chain is built from TRBV5-6 and TRBJ1-5, with TRBD1 identical over 10 bases. The CDR3 is made up of 15 amino acids. Germline V CDR1 and CDR2: SGHDT, YYEEEE. Trimming took 2 bases from V and 7 from J; bases not matched to a gene: 6. CDR3 coding DNA: TGTGCCAGCAGCTTCGGGACAGGGGCCCCCCAGCCCCAGCATTTT. Translating gives CASSFGTGAPQPQHF.

This CDR3 reads CASSLRPRDRVTDTQYF. For the CDR3, the DNA is TGTGCCAGCAGTTTGCGACCCCGGGACAGGGTTACAGATACGCAGTATTTT. V usage is TRBV27 and J usage is TRBJ2-3; TRBD1 agrees at 9 bases. CDR1 MNHEY and CDR2 SMNVEV come from the germline V gene (reference sequence). There are 17 residues in the CDR3. With 3 bases clipped from V and 3 bases from J, the junction kept 10 bases outside the gene matches.

The rearrangement joins TRBV11-1 to TRBJ2-1; TRBD2 matches 7 bases. V shed 5 bases, J shed 4 bases, and the junction held 5 bases outside the gene matches. Germline V CDR1 and CDR2: SGHAT, FQDESV (reference sequence). This CDR3 comprises 14 residues. CDR3 region: CASSKSGNYNEQFF. CDR3 sequence (DNA): TGTGCCAGCAGCAAAAGCGGGAATTACAATGAGCAGTTCTTC.

The CDR3, as DNA: TGTGCCAGCAGCCAAGTTACGGCGGGAGAATACAATGAGCAGTTCTTC. This encodes CASSQVTAGEYNEQFF. J is TRBJ2-1 and V is TRBV3-1 (or the pseudogene TRBV3-2); TRBD2 matches at 7 bases. CDR1 is LGHDT, CDR2 YNNKEL, per germline (reference sequence). This CDR3 region has 16 residues. V gave up 1 base and J gave up 4 bases; unmatched junction bases: 7.

J is TRBJ2-4 and V is TRBV3-1 (or the pseudogene TRBV3-2); D remains unclear. This CDR3 is 17 amino acids long. Germline loops: CDR1 LGHDT, CDR2 YNNKEL (reference sequence). Trimming left V 0 bases short and J 0 bases short, with 12 bases between. CDR3 region: CASSQDVNTVAKNIQYF. The CDR3 coding sequence is TGTGCCAGCAGCCAAGATGTGAATACGGTAGCCAAAAACATTCAGTACTTC.

The chain links TRBV2 to TRBJ2-1; D might be TRBD1 (5 bases). The CDR3 runs 11 residues. Germline assignment: CDR1 SNHLY and CDR2 FYNNEI. V was clipped by 8 bases and J by 9 bases, with 11 bases between them. CDR3 residues: CASLVRGEQFF. CDR3 sequence (DNA): TGTGCCAGCCTAGTAAGGGGTGAGCAGTTCTTC.

This sequence joins TRBV11-2 and TRBJ2-3; 9 nucleotides align to TRBD1. There are 17 residues in the CDR3. Germline V gene lookup returns CDR1 SGHAT and CDR2 FQNNGV. V gave up 4 bases and J gave up 1 base; unmatched junction bases: 9. For the CDR3, the DNA is TGTGCCAGCAGCTCTGGGGGGGGACAGGGTGGCACAGATACGCAGTATTTT. This translates into CASSSGGGQGGTDTQYF.

The rearrangement links TRBV18 to TRBJ2-1; no firm D call. The V gene lost 3 bases and the J gene lost 10 bases, with 13 bases spanning the gap. This CDR3 spans 13 amino acids. The germline V gene has CDR1 KGHSH and CDR2 LQKENI. The CDR3 region has the DNA TGTGCCAGCTCACCCCCCGTTACTCTAGAGCAGTTCTTC. This gives the protein CASSPPVTLEQFF.

CDR3 coding DNA: TGTGCCAGCAGCCCTAGGGGTAAAGCTTTCTTT. Protein sequence: CASSPRGKAFF. V usage is TRBV28 and J usage is TRBJ1-1, with D maybe TRBD1 (5 bases). CDR3 length equals 11 residues. Trimming took 6 bases from V and 9 from J, leaving 11 bases between them. Germline loops: CDR1 MDHEN, CDR2 SYDVKM.

This chain links TRBV5-1 with TRBJ2-7, with 9 bases aligning to TRBD2. The CDR3 loop spans 15 amino acids. CDR1 is SGHRS and CDR2 is YFSETQ in the germline V gene. V lost 4 bases to trimming and J lost 0 bases; unmatched junction nucleotides: 5. CDR3 residues: CASSAGTSTSYEQYF. CDR3 bases: TGCGCCAGCAGCGCCGGGACTAGCACCTCCTACGAGCAGTACTTC.

This clone has a handful of counts. The V call is TRBV5-1, the J call TRBJ2-5, with 12 bases that match TRBD2. Losses at the gene ends were 4 bases for V and 3 bases for J; bases not matched to a gene: 4. Germline V lookup: CDR1 SGHRS, CDR2 YFSETQ. This CDR3 spans 15 amino acids. For the CDR3, the DNA is TGCGCCAGCAGCCTAGCGGGAGGGCCGGAAGAGACCCAGTACTTC. It encodes CASSLAGGPEETQYF.

The genes are TRBV18 and TRBJ1-1; TRBD1 might be the D (5 bases). CDR3 length: 13 residues. Trimming shortened V by 5 bases and J by 7 bases, and 14 bases separated the two germline ends. Germline CDR1 KGHSH, CDR2 LQKENI. The CDR3 nucleotides read TGTGCCAGCTCAGGAGGGGCGGGGGATGAAGCTTTCTTT. It yields the protein CASSGGAGDEAFF.

The chain joins TRBV18 to TRBJ2-2, with D perhaps matching TRBD1 (5 bases). CDR3 length: 15 amino acids. CDR1 KGHSH and CDR2 LQKENI come from the germline V gene. V lost 3 bases and J 1 base, leaving 9 bases between the germline ends. The CDR3 DNA reads as TGTGCCAGCTCACCCTTGACAGAGAACACCGGGGAGCTGTTTTTT. This sequence encodes CASSPLTENTGELFF. The entire variable domain, with the rest obtained from reference TRBV18 and TRBJ2-2, is as follows: NAGVMQNPRHLVRRRGQEARLRCSPMKGHSHVYWYRQLPEEGLKFMVYLQKENIIDESGMPKERFSAEFPKEGPSILRIQQVVRGDSAAYFCASSPLTENTGELFFGEGSRLTVL.

This clone turned up a few times. The chain carries TRBV19 and TRBJ2-1; the D is unclear. CDR1 and CDR2 from the germline V gene are LNHDA and SQIVND (reference sequence). This CDR3 is built from 14 residues. With 2 bases removed from V and 8 bases from J, the gap between germline ends came to 13 bases. The CDR3 DNA sequence: TGTGCCAGTAGTATATTATCTAGGTTGGATGAGCAGTTCTTC. As protein: CASSILSRLDEQFF.